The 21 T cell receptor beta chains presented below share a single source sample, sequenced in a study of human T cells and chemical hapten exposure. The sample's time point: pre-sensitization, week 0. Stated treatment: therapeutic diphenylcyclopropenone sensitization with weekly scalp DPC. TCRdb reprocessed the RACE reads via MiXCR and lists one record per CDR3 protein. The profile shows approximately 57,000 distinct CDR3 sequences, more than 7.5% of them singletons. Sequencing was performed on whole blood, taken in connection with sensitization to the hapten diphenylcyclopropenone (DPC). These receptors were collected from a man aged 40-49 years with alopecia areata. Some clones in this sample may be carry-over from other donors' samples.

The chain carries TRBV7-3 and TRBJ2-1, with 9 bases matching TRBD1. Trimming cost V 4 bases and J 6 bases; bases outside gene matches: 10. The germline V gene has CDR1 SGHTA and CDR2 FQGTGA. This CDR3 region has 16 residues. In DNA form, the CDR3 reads TGTGCCAGCAGCTCCAGCAGGGACAGGGTAGGCAATGAGCAGTTCTTC. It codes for CASSSSRDRVGNEQFF.

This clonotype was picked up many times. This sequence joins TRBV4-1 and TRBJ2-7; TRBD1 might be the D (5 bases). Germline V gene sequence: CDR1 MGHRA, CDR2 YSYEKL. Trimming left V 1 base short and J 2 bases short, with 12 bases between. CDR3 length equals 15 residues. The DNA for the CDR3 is TGCGCCAGCAGCCAAGTACAGGTTTTTCCCTACGAGCAGTACTTC. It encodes CASSQVQVFPYEQYF.

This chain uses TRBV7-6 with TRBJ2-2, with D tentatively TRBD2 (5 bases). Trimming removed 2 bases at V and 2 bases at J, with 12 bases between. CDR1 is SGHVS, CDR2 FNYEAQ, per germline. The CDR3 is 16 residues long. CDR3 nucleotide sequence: TGTGCCAGCAGCTTAAGAGGACTCACCAACACCGGGGAGCTGTTTTTT. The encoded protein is CASSLRGLTNTGELFF.

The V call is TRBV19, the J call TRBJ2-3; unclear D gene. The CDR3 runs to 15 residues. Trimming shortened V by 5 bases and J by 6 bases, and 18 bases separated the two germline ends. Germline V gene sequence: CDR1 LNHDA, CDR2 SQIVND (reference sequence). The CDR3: CASSSLRLDFDTQYF. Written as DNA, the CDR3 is TGTGCCAGTAGTTCATTACGGCTAGATTTTGATACGCAGTATTTT.

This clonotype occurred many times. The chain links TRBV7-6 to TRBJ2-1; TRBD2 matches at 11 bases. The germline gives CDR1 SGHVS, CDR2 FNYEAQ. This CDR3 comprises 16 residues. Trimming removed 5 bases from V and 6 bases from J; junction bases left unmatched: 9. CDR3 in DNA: TGTGCCAGCAGCGAAGTGACTAGCGGGGACGCCAATGAGCAGTTCTTC. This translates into CASSEVTSGDANEQFF.

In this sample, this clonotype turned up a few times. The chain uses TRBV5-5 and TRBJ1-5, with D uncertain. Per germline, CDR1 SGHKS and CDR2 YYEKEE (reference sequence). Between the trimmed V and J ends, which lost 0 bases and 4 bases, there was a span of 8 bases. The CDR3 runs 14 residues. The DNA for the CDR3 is TGTGCCAGCAGCTTGGAAACATTTAATCAGCCCCAGCATTTT. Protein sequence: CASSLETFNQPQHF.

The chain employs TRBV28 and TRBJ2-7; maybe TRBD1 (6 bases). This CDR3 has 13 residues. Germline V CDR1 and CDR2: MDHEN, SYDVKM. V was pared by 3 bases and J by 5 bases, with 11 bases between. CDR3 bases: TGTGCCAGCAGTTTGCCAGGGGTCCACGAGCAGTACTTC. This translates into CASSLPGVHEQYF.

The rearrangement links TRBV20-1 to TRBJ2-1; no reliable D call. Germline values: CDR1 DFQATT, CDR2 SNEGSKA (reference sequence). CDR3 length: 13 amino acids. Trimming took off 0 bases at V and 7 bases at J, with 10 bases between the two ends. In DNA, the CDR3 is TGCAGTGCTAGAGACGCTTGGGGAAATGAGCAGTTCTTC. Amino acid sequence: CSARDAWGNEQFF.

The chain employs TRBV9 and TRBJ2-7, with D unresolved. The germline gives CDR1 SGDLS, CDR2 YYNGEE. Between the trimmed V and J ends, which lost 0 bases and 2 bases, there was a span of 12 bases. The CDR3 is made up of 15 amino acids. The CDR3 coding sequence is TGTGCCAGCAGCGTAGCCCCCGCAGGAGCCTACGAGCAGTACTTC. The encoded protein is CASSVAPAGAYEQYF.

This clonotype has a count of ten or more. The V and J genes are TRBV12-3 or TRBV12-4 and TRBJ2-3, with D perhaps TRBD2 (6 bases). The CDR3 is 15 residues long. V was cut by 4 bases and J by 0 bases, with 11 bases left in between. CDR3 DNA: TGTGCCAGCAGTTCGCCCGGGACTAGCACAGATACGCAGTATTTT. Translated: CASSSPGTSTDTQYF.

CDR3 region: CASSPGRFLYEQYF. Here the CDR3 DNA reads TGTGCCAGCAGCCCGGGACGGTTCCTCTACGAGCAGTACTTC. This chain links TRBV7-2 with TRBJ2-7; D could derive from TRBD1 or TRBD2 (5 bases each). Germline V CDR1 and CDR2: SGHTA, FQGNSA. The V and J ends lost 5 bases and 3 bases respectively, with 14 bases between them. This CDR3 has 14 residues. Variable domain in full (rest from reference TRBV7-2 and TRBJ2-7): GAGVSQSPSNKVTEKGKDVELRCDPISGHTALYWYRQSLGQGLEFLIYFQGNSAPDKSGLPSDRFSAERTGGSVSTLTIQRTQQEDSAVYLCASSPGRFLYEQYFGPGTRLTVT.

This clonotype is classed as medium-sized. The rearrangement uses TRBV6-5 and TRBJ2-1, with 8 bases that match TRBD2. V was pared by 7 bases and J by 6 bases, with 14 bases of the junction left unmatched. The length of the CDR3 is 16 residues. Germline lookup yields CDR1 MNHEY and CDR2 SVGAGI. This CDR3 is CASTQGGLDGGNEQFF. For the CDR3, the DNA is TGTGCCAGCACCCAAGGGGGACTAGACGGGGGCAATGAGCAGTTCTTC.

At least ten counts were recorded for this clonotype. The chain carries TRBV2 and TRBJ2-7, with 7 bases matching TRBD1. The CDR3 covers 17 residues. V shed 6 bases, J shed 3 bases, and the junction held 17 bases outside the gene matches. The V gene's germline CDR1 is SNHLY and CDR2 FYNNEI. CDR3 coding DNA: TGTGCCAGCAGGATCCTCCTCGGGACAGCAAACCTCTACGAGCAGTACTTC. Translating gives CASRILLGTANLYEQYF.

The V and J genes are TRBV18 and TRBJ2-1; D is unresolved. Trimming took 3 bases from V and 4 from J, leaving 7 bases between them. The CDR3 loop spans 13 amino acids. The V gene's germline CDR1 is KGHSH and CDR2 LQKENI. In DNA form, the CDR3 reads TGTGCCAGCTCACCCCAAAAATACAATGAGCAGTTCTTC. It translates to CASSPQKYNEQFF.

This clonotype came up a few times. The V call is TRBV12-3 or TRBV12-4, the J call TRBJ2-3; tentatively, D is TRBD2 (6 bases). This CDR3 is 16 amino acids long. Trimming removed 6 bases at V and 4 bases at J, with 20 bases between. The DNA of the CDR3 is TGTGCCAGCAGCCTGTCCCGACATCCGGGGGCAGATACGCAGTATTTT. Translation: CASSLSRHPGADTQYF.

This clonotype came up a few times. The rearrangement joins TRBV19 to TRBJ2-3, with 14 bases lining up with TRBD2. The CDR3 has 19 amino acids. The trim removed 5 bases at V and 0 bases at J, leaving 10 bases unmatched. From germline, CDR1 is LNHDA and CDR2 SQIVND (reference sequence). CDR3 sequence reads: CASSLLGLAGEGSTDTQYF. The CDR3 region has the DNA TGTGCCAGTAGTCTCCTGGGACTAGCGGGAGAAGGAAGCACAGATACGCAGTATTTT. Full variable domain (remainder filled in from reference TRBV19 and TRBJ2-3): DGGITQSPKYLFRKEGQNVTLSCEQNLNHDAMYWYRQDPGQGLRLIYYSQIVNDFQKGDIAEGYSVSREKKESFPLTVTSAQKNPTAFYLCASSLLGLAGEGSTDTQYFGPGTRLTVL.

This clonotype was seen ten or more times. The CDR3: CASSFRNLYEQYF. The CDR3 bases are TGTGCCAGCAGCTTCCGGAACCTCTACGAGCAGTACTTC. This chain connects TRBV11-1 to TRBJ2-7; D is unclear. From germline, CDR1 is SGHAT and CDR2 FQDESV (reference sequence). The CDR3 covers 13 residues. Between the trimmed V and J ends, which lost 3 bases and 3 bases, there was a span of 9 bases.

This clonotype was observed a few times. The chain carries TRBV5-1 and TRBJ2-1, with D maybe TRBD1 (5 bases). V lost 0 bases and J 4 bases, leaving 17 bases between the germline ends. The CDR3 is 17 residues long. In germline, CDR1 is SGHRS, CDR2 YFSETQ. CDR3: CASSLEESGLKYNEQFF. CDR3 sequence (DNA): TGCGCCAGCAGCTTGGAGGAATCAGGGCTTAAGTACAATGAGCAGTTCTTC.

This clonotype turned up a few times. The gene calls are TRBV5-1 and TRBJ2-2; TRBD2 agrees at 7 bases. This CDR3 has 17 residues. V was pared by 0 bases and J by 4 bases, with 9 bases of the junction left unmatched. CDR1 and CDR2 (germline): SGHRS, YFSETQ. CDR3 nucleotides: TGCGCCAGCAGCTTGGCAGTGGCGGGAGCGGGCACCGGGGAGCTGTTTTTT. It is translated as CASSLAVAGAGTGELFF. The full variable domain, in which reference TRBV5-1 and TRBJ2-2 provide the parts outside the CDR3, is KAGVTQTPRYLIKTRGQQVTLSCSPISGHRSVSWYQQTPGQGLQFLFEYFSETQRNKGNFPGRFSGRQFSNSRSEMNVSTLELGDSALYLCASSLAVAGAGTGELFFGEGSRLTVL.

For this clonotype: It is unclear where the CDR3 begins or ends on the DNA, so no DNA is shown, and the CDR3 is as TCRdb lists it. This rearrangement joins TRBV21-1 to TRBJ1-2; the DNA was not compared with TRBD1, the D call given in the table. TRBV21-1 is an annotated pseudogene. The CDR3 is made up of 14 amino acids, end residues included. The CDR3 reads CASSVGQGNYGYTF.

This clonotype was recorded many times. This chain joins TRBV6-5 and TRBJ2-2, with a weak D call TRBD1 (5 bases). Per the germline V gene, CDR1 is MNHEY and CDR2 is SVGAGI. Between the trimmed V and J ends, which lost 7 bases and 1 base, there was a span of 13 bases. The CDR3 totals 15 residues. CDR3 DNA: TGTGCCAGCACCCCCAGGACACTGAACACCGGGGAGCTGTTTTTT. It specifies CASTPRTLNTGELFF.